A single TCR beta chain is shown here with its context. Germline lookup yields CDR1 LGHDT and CDR2 YNNKEL (reference sequence). This CDR3 spans 13 amino acids. The V gene lost 0 bases and the J gene lost 4 bases, with 6 bases spanning the gap. A Seattle source enrolled patients during active infection and followed them longitudinally. The table came from immunoSEQ multiplex PCR; TCRdb's copy has only in-frame clones and leaves some out. The sample includes about 300,000 clones, 89% of them seen just once. This sample stems from a study of blood T cell repertoires in COVID-19. This sequence joins TRBV3-1 (or the pseudogene TRBV3-2) and TRBJ2-5, with D possibly matching TRBD2 (6 bases). The source of this sequence is a woman aged 25 to 39 with COVID-19, enrolled during active disease. Sequenced sample: peripheral blood. DNA of the CDR3: TGTGCCAGCAGCCAAGAGGAGGGAGAGACCCAGTACTTC. Amino acids: CASSQEEGETQYF.